A selection of T cell receptor beta chains follows, all from one sample in a study of OX40 agonist ivuxolimab in advanced cancers. Repertoires were generated with immunoSEQ multiplex PCR, while TCRdb's copy carries only in-frame clones and drops some. The profile shows about 52,000 clones, 65% to 85% of them singletons. The input for sequencing was CD4+ or CD8+ T cells sorted from blood, taken in a trial of the OX40 agonist ivuxolimab. These receptors were collected from an adult with an advanced solid tumor such as melanoma, head and neck, liver or kidney cancer. CDR3s include the opening cysteine and the closing phenylalanine or tryptophan. The order of the fields is D gene, V gene, clone size, J gene, CDR3 protein, CDR3 DNA. D genes are given only for firm matches. The size field is filled for only some rows; it gives once, few, many or a size class.

D gene: -; V gene: TRBV6-6; clone size: -; J gene: TRBJ1-2; CDR3 protein: CAIMFATGTQAYGYTF; CDR3 DNA: TGTGCCATTATGTTCGCTACCGGGACACAGGCCTATGGCTACACCTTC
D gene: TRBD2; V gene: TRBV5-1; clone size: -; J gene: TRBJ2-1; CDR3 protein: CASSYLLAGGSREQFF; CDR3 DNA: TGCGCCAGCAGCTACCTACTAGCGGGGGGGAGTAGGGAGCAGTTCTTC
D gene: -; V gene: TRBV7-8; clone size: -; J gene: TRBJ2-2; CDR3 protein: CASSLGLGGTGELFF; CDR3 DNA: TGTGCCAGCAGCCTAGGACTGGGGGGAACCGGGGAGCTGTTTTTT
D gene: -; V gene: TRBV5-1; clone size: -; J gene: TRBJ2-3; CDR3 protein: CASSLGGGTDTQYF; CDR3 DNA: TGCGCCAGCAGCTTAGGTGGCGGCACAGATACGCAGTATTTT
D gene: TRBD2; V gene: TRBV4-1; clone size: once; J gene: TRBJ2-1; CDR3 protein: CASSPGLAGAGEQFF; CDR3 DNA: TGCGCCAGCAGCCCGGGACTAGCGGGCGCGGGTGAGCAGTTCTTC
D gene: -; V gene: TRBV7-9; clone size: -; J gene: TRBJ2-5; CDR3 protein: CAGSLRGTVETQYF; CDR3 DNA: TGTGCCGGCAGCTTAAGGGGAACGGTAGAGACCCAGTACTTC
D gene: -; V gene: TRBV14; clone size: -; J gene: TRBJ2-2; CDR3 protein: CASSQGQGSLTGELFF; CDR3 DNA: TGTGCCAGCAGCCAAGGGCAGGGAAGTCTCACCGGGGAGCTGTTTTTT
D gene: -; V gene: TRBV27; clone size: -; J gene: TRBJ1-1; CDR3 protein: CASSANSQGRTEAFF; CDR3 DNA: TGTGCCAGCAGTGCAAACTCACAGGGACGAACTGAAGCTTTCTTT
D gene: -; V gene: TRBV27; clone size: -; J gene: TRBJ2-2; CDR3 protein: CASSLPRQYPANTGELFF; CDR3 DNA: TGTGCCAGCAGTTTGCCTCGACAGTACCCTGCGAACACCGGGGAGCTGTTTTTT
D gene: TRBD1; V gene: TRBV6-1; clone size: medium-sized; J gene: TRBJ1-1; CDR3 protein: CASSEPGQGRTEAFF; CDR3 DNA: TGTGCCAGCAGTGAACCAGGACAGGGAAGGACTGAAGCTTTCTTT
D gene: -; V gene: TRBV9; clone size: -; J gene: TRBJ2-7; CDR3 protein: CASSVEATYFYEQYF; CDR3 DNA: TGTGCCAGCAGCGTAGAGGCAACCTACTTCTACGAGCAGTACTTC
D gene: -; V gene: TRBV5-5; clone size: -; J gene: TRBJ1-5; CDR3 protein: CASSSLETQPQHF; CDR3 DNA: TGTGCCAGCAGCTCTCTGGAAACTCAGCCCCAGCATTTT
D gene: -; V gene: TRBV23-1; clone size: -; J gene: TRBJ1-5; CDR3 protein: CASSQSYVLTAAFSNQPQHF; CDR3 DNA: TGCGCCAGCAGTCAATCGTACGTTCTGACAGCGGCATTTAGCAATCAGCCCCAGCATTTT
D gene: -; V gene: TRBV9; clone size: -; J gene: TRBJ2-3; CDR3 protein: CASSEPFGDNEGDTQYF; CDR3 DNA: TGTGCCAGCAGCGAACCCTTCGGGGACAACGAGGGAGATACGCAGTATTTT
D gene: -; V gene: TRBV7-2; clone size: -; J gene: TRBJ2-2; CDR3 protein: CASSFPAETVANTGELFF; CDR3 DNA: TGTGCCAGCAGCTTTCCAGCCGAGACCGTAGCGAACACCGGGGAGCTGTTTTTT
D gene: -; V gene: TRBV15; clone size: -; J gene: TRBJ1-1; CDR3 protein: CATSSPDSGDTEAFF; CDR3 DNA: TGTGCCACCAGCAGCCCTGACAGCGGGGACACTGAAGCTTTCTTT
D gene: TRBD1; V gene: TRBV5-5; clone size: -; J gene: TRBJ2-7; CDR3 protein: CASSLLAGGSEQYF; CDR3 DNA: TGTGCCAGCAGCTTGCTGGCAGGGGGCAGCGAGCAGTACTTC
D gene: -; V gene: TRBV4-2; clone size: -; J gene: TRBJ2-1; CDR3 protein: CASSQMQGDEQFF; CDR3 DNA: TGTGCCAGCAGCCAAATGCAGGGAGATGAGCAGTTCTTC
D gene: -; V gene: TRBV6-6; clone size: -; J gene: TRBJ2-3; CDR3 protein: CASSWAGRDTQYF; CDR3 DNA: TGTGCCAGCAGTTGGGCTGGGAGGGATACGCAGTATTTT
D gene: TRBD2; V gene: TRBV27; clone size: -; J gene: TRBJ2-6; CDR3 protein: CASSPLGLAALSGANVLTF; CDR3 DNA: TGTGCCAGCAGTCCTTTGGGACTAGCCGCGCTCTCTGGGGCCAACGTCCTGACTTTC
D gene: TRBD1; V gene: TRBV7-2; clone size: -; J gene: TRBJ2-7; CDR3 protein: CASSSTGGVYEQYF; CDR3 DNA: TGTGCCAGCAGCTCGACAGGGGGGGTATACGAGCAGTACTTC
D gene: -; V gene: TRBV18; clone size: -; J gene: TRBJ1-2; CDR3 protein: CASSPYGGRGYTF; CDR3 DNA: TGTGCCAGCTCACCTTACGGGGGCAGGGGCTACACCTTC
D gene: -; V gene: TRBV5-1; clone size: -; J gene: TRBJ1-1; CDR3 protein: CASSPNPSGEMNTEAFF; CDR3 DNA: TGCGCCAGCAGCCCGAACCCGTCGGGCGAGATGAACACTGAAGCTTTCTTT
D gene: -; V gene: TRBV6-5; clone size: -; J gene: TRBJ1-1; CDR3 protein: CASTEAPSDTEAFF; CDR3 DNA: TGTGCCAGCACCGAGGCTCCCTCGGACACTGAAGCTTTCTTT
D gene: -; V gene: TRBV5-5; clone size: -; J gene: TRBJ1-4; CDR3 protein: CASSFDLSGAEKLFF; CDR3 DNA: TGTGCCAGCAGCTTTGACCTTTCGGGGGCGGAAAAACTGTTTTTT
D gene: -; V gene: TRBV19; clone size: -; J gene: TRBJ2-7; CDR3 protein: CASSTTGGHGGGEQYF; CDR3 DNA: TGTGCCAGTAGTACCACAGGGGGTCACGGCGGGGGCGAGCAGTACTTC
D gene: TRBD1; V gene: TRBV5-6; clone size: -; J gene: TRBJ2-7; CDR3 protein: CASTQAGGFVDEQYF; CDR3 DNA: TGTGCCAGCACTCAGGCAGGGGGTTTTGTAGACGAGCAGTACTTC
D gene: -; V gene: TRBV7-6; clone size: -; J gene: TRBJ1-1; CDR3 protein: CASSFPRDGLMNTEAFF; CDR3 DNA: TGTGCCAGCAGCTTCCCCCGGGACGGATTAATGAACACTGAAGCTTTCTTT
D gene: -; V gene: TRBV4-3; clone size: -; J gene: TRBJ1-5; CDR3 protein: CASSPQISDDQPQHF; CDR3 DNA: TGCGCCAGCAGCCCCCAAATTTCGGACGACCAGCCCCAGCATTTT
D gene: -; V gene: TRBV19; clone size: once; J gene: TRBJ2-1; CDR3 protein: CASSTTRENNEQFF; CDR3 DNA: TGTGCCAGTAGTACGACTAGGGAGAACAATGAGCAGTTCTTC
D gene: TRBD2; V gene: TRBV6-4; clone size: -; J gene: TRBJ2-3; CDR3 protein: CASSDSKRVGGVTDTQYF; CDR3 DNA: TGTGCCAGCAGTGACTCGAAGCGCGTCGGGGGGGTCACAGATACGCAGTATTTT
D gene: -; V gene: TRBV7-2; clone size: -; J gene: TRBJ2-3; CDR3 protein: CASRPQTGTDTQYF; CDR3 DNA: TGTGCCAGCAGACCTCAAACGGGGACAGATACGCAGTATTTT
D gene: TRBD1; V gene: TRBV28; clone size: medium-sized; J gene: TRBJ1-1; CDR3 protein: CASSLTGTVNTEAFF; CDR3 DNA: TGTGCCAGCAGTCTAACCGGGACAGTAAACACTGAAGCTTTCTTT
D gene: -; V gene: TRBV19; clone size: -; J gene: TRBJ2-4; CDR3 protein: CASSLGDVKNIQYF; CDR3 DNA: TGTGCCAGTAGTCTGGGGGACGTCAAAAACATTCAGTACTTC
D gene: TRBD2; V gene: TRBV28; clone size: large; J gene: TRBJ2-1; CDR3 protein: CASSLVGPSGRPQEEQFF; CDR3 DNA: TGTGCCAGCAGTTTAGTCGGGCCGAGCGGGAGACCCCAGGAGGAGCAGTTCTTC
D gene: TRBD1; V gene: TRBV27; clone size: once; J gene: TRBJ1-5; CDR3 protein: CASRRQGSISNQPQHF; CDR3 DNA: TGTGCCAGCAGACGACAGGGGTCAATTAGCAATCAGCCCCAGCATTTT
D gene: -; V gene: TRBV5-1; clone size: -; J gene: TRBJ1-6; CDR3 protein: CASSLGHIRRKDSPLHF; CDR3 DNA: TGCGCCAGCAGCCTAGGACATATTAGGAGGAAAGATTCACCCCTCCACTTT
D gene: -; V gene: TRBV2; clone size: few; J gene: TRBJ1-4; CDR3 protein: CASSDDTLPNEKLFF; CDR3 DNA: TGTGCCAGCAGTGACGACACTTTACCTAATGAAAAACTGTTTTTT
D gene: -; V gene: TRBV15; clone size: -; J gene: TRBJ2-2; CDR3 protein: CATSRKRVPNTGELFF; CDR3 DNA: TGTGCCACCAGCAGAAAAAGGGTTCCGAACACCGGGGAGCTGTTTTTT
D gene: -; V gene: TRBV11-3; clone size: -; J gene: TRBJ2-3; CDR3 protein: CASSLNYADTQYF; CDR3 DNA: TGTGCCAGCAGCTTAAACTACGCAGATACGCAGTATTTT